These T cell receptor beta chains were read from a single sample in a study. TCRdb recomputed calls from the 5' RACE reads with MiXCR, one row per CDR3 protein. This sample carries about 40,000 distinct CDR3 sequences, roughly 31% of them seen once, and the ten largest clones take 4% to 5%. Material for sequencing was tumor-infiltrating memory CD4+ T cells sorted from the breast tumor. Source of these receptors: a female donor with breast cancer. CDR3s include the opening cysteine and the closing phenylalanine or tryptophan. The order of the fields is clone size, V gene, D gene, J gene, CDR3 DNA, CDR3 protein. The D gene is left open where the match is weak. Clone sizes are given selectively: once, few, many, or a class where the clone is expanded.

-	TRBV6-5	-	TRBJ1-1	TGTGCCAGCAGTGGCCCCACAAGTTCGGCTGAAGCTTTCTTT	CASSGPTSSAEAFF
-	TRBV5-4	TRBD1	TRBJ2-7	TGTGCCAGCAGCAATCGGGACAGCTCCTACGAGCAGTACTTC	CASSNRDSSYEQYF
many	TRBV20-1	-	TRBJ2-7	TGCAGTGCAGTAGGGGGGGCATACGAGCAGTACTTC	CSAVGGAYEQYF
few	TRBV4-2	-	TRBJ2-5	TGTGCCAGCAGCCAGGATAAAGAGACCCAGTACTTC	CASSQDKETQYF
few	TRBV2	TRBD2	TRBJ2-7	TGTGCCAGCAGCGAACTAGCGGGTTCCTACGAGCAGTACTTC	CASSELAGSYEQYF
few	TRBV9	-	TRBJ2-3	TGTGCCAGCAGCCTCCCCCCGACAGATACGCAGTATTTT	CASSLPPTDTQYF
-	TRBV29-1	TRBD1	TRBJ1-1	TGCAGCGTTGACGAGGGGGCGGCTTTCTTT	CSVDEGAAFF
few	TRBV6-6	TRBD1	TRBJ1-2	TGTGCCAGCAGTTACACCGGGACAGGGGGCCCTAACTATGGCTACACCTTC	CASSYTGTGGPNYGYTF
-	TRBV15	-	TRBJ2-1	TGTGCCACCAGCAGAGATGAGGAGGGGAGGCAGTTCTTC	CATSRDEEGRQFF
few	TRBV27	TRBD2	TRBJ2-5	TGTGCCAGCAGTTTCGGGGGGGCTTGGGTAGGAGAGACCCAGTACTTC	CASSFGGAWVGETQYF
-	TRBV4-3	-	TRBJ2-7	TGCGCCAGCAGCCAAGAGGGGGATGACGAGCAGTACTTC	CASSQEGDDEQYF
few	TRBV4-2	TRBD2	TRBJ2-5	TGTGCCAGCAGCGCACTAGCGGGAGGGCAGGAGACCCAGTACTTC	CASSALAGGQETQYF
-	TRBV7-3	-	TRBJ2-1	TGTGCCAGCAGCTTAATGGGGGACCTCAATGAGCAGTTCTTC	CASSLMGDLNEQFF
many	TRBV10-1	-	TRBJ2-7	TGCGCCAGCAGTGATACAGGGAACTACGAGCAGTACTTC	CASSDTGNYEQYF
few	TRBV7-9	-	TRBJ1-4	TGTGCCAGCAGCTTGGATTCGGGGGCGATAGAAAAACTGTTTTTT	CASSLDSGAIEKLFF
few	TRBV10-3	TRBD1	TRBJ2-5	TGTGCCATCAGTCGGGACAGCCAAGAGACCCAGTACTTC	CAISRDSQETQYF
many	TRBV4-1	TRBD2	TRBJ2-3	TGCGCCAGCAGCCAAGAAGGGCTAGCGGGGGGGCTGGGCACAGATACGCAGTATTTT	CASSQEGLAGGLGTDTQYF
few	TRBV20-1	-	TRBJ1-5	TGCAGTGCTAGAGAAGTATCGGGCAATCAGCCCCAGCATTTT	CSAREVSGNQPQHF
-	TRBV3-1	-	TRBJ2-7	TGTGCCAGCAGCCAAGTTGGCCGCGAGCAGTACTTC	CASSQVGREQYF
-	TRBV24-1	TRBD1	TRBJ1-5	TGTGCCACCAGTGACAGGGGGCATAGCAATCAGCCCCAGCATTTT	CATSDRGHSNQPQHF
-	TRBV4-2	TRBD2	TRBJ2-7	TGTGCCAGCAGCCAAGCCGGGACTAGCGGGAGTTCCTACGAGCAGTACTTC	CASSQAGTSGSSYEQYF
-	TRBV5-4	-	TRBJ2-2	TGTGCCAGCAGCCGGGATGATACCGGGGAGCTGTTTTTT	CASSRDDTGELFF
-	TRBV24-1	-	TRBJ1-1	TGTGCCACCAACAGCGGGGACGCTCACAATGAAGCTTTCTTT	CATNSGDAHNEAFF
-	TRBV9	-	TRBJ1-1	TGTGCCAGCAGCGTAGGGGCGGAAAGCTCAAACACTGAAGCTTTCTTT	CASSVGAESSNTEAFF
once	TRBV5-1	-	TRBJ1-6	TGCGCCAGCAGCTTGACCACAGGGACTTCACCCCTCCACTTT	CASSLTTGTSPLHF
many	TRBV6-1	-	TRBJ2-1	TGTGCCGGAAAAGCGGAGTACAATGAGCAGTTCTTC	CAGKAEYNEQFF
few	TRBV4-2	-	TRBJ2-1	TGTGCCAGCACCCGGAAGGGCGGGGTTAGCTCCTACAATGAGCAGTTCTTC	CASTRKGGVSSYNEQFF
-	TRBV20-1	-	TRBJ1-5	TGCAGTGCTATACAGGACAGCAATCAGCCCCAGCATTTT	CSAIQDSNQPQHF
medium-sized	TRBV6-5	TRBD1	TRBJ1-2	TGTGCCAGCACTTACAGGGGGAATAACTATGGCTACACCTTC	CASTYRGNNYGYTF
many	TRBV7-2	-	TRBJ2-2	TGTGCCAGCAACAGGGCAGTACCCACCGGGGAGCTGTTTTTT	CASNRAVPTGELFF
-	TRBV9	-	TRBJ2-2	TGTGCCAGCAGCCCCACCTCGGGGACCGGGGAGCTGTTTTTT	CASSPTSGTGELFF
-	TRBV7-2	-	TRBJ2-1	TGTGGCAGCACCTTTGTACGGGACACGGGCAATGAGCAGTTCTTC	CGSTFVRDTGNEQFF
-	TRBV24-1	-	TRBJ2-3	TGTGCCACCAGTCTTGGCAGCACAGATACGCAGTATTTT	CATSLGSTDTQYF
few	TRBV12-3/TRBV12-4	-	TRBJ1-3	TGTGCCAGCAGTTGGGGCTCTGGAAACACCATATATTTT	CASSWGSGNTIYF
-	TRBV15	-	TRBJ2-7	TGTGCCACCAGCAGAGATAGGGCGTCCGAACAATACGAGCAGTACTTC	CATSRDRASEQYEQYF
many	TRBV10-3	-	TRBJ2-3	TGTGCCATCAGTGAGTCAAATAGAGCTACGCAGTATTTT	CAISESNRATQYF
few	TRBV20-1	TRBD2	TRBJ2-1	TGCAGTGCCACCCCTTTCAGCGGGGGGAACAATGAGCAGTTCTTC	CSATPFSGGNNEQFF
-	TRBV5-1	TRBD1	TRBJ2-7	TGCGCCAGCAGGGATAGGACAGGGCGGTACGAGCAGTACTTC	CASRDRTGRYEQYF
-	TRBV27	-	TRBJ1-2	TGTGCCAGCAGTCCGCGGGTCGATACCACAATCTATGGCTACACCTTC	CASSPRVDTTIYGYTF
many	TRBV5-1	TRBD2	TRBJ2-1	TGCGCCAGCAGGCCCCTCGCGGGAGGGAGCAATGAGCAGTTCTTC	CASRPLAGGSNEQFF
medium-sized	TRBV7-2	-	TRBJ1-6	TGTGCCAGCAGCTTAGAAAGGGGGTCACCCCTCCACTTT	CASSLERGSPLHF
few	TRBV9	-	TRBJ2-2	TGTGCCAGCAGCGCAGTCTTCTCCGGGGAGCTGTTTTTT	CASSAVFSGELFF
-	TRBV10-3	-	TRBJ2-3	TGTGCCACCGGTGGGGCAGATACGCAGTATTTT	CATGGADTQYF
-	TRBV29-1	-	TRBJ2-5	TGCAGCGTTGAGGGCGGGAACCAAGAGACCCAGTACTTC	CSVEGGNQETQYF
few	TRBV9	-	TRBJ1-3	TGTGCCAGCAGCGGGGACGGGCACTCTGGAAACACCATATATTTT	CASSGDGHSGNTIYF
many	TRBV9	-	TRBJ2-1	TGTGCCAGCAGCGCCAGCTCTGGGAATGAGCAGTTCTTC	CASSASSGNEQFF
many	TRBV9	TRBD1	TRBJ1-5	TGTGCCAGCAGCCCCCAGGGGGCAGGACAGCCCCAGCATTTT	CASSPQGAGQPQHF
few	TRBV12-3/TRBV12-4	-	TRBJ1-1	TGTGCCAGCAGTTTAACGGCAGGGCGTAAGATCACTGAAGCTTTCTTT	CASSLTAGRKITEAFF
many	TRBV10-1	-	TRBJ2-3	TGCGCCAGCAGTAGCGGTAGCACAGATACGCAGTATTTT	CASSSGSTDTQYF
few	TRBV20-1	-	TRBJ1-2	TGCAGCCAGGACCGCGAGGGGAATGGTGGCTACACCTTC	CSQDREGNGGYTF
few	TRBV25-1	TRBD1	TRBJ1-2	TGTGCCAGCAGTGAGGGGACAGGGAACTATGGCTACACCTTC	CASSEGTGNYGYTF
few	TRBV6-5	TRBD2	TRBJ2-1	TGTGCCGGCAGTTCCAGACTAGCGGGAGGCCATGAGCAGTTCTTC	CAGSSRLAGGHEQFF
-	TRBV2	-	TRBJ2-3	TGTGCCAGCAGTGAATTGGGAGCTATAGGGGCCGACTTCACAGATACGCAGTATTTT	CASSELGAIGADFTDTQYF
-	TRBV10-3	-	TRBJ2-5	TGTGCCATCAGTGACTCGCCCAGTCGGGAGACCCAGTACTTC	CAISDSPSRETQYF
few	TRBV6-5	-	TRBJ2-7	TGTGCCAGCGGGGTCCACGAGCAGTACTTC	CASGVHEQYF
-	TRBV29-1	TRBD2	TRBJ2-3	TGCAGCGCTGGGACTAGCGGGGTTCCAGATACGCAGTATTTT	CSAGTSGVPDTQYF
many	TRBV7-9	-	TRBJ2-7	TGTGCCAGCAGCTTAAATACACGGGTTCACGAGCAGTACTTC	CASSLNTRVHEQYF
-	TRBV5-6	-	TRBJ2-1	TGTGCCAGCAGCTTTCGATTGGCGGGTTACAATGAGCAGTTCTTC	CASSFRLAGYNEQFF
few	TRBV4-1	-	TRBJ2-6	TGCGCCAGCAGCCAAGATCGTCATTTTTCTAGGGGCTCTGGGGCCAACGTCCTGACTTTC	CASSQDRHFSRGSGANVLTF